Each of the 25 T cell receptor beta chains below was sequenced from the same sample in a study of molecular identifiers for immune sequencing clone quantification. TCRdb reanalysed the PCR reads using MiXCR and keeps one entry per CDR3 protein. Of just over 35,000 distinct CDR3 sequences in the sample, about 20% were seen once. Sequencing was carried out using naive CD8+ T cells from blood, with Jurkat cell RNA spiked in. Sample subset: FACS-sorted CD8+CD4-CCR7+CD45RA+ naive T cells. These receptors were taken from a human donor in good health. Some libraries in this study had Jurkat cell RNA spiked in.

As for this clonotype: A read error may explain this, as a much larger clone is one base away. The chain recombines TRBV20-1 with TRBJ2-1, with TRBD2 identical over 11 bases. Germline loops: CDR1 DFQATT, CDR2 SNEGSKA (reference sequence). The CDR3 runs to 15 residues. The CDR3: CSASLMTSGINEQLF. The CDR3 DNA is TGCAGTGCTAGCCTTATGACTAGCGGGATCAATGAGCAGCTCTTC.

This clonotype qualifies as medium-sized. This sequence joins TRBV29-1 and TRBJ2-7; TRBD1 matches at 12 bases. Looked up from germline, CDR1 is SQVTM and CDR2 is ANQGSEA. With 1 base clipped from V and 6 bases from J, the junction kept 1 base outside the gene matches. This CDR3 has 13 residues. CDR3 sequence: CSVEGDRGLEQYF. In nucleotides, the CDR3 is TGCAGCGTTGAAGGGGACAGGGGGCTCGAGCAGTACTTC.

This clonotype was detected many times. The CDR3 spells CASSTDLAPHTQYF. The CDR3 DNA follows: TGTGCCAGCAGTACGGACCTGGCCCCCCATACGCAGTATTTT. This sequence joins TRBV7-6 and TRBJ2-3; D is ambiguous. The ends were cut back, 6 bases at V and 7 bases at J, with 17 bases in the middle. The CDR3 contains 14 residues. The germline V gene encodes CDR1 SGHVS and CDR2 FNYEAQ.

This clonotype was counted between two and nine times. The genes are TRBV4-1 and TRBJ2-7; D unresolved. V lost 3 bases to trimming and J lost 4 bases, with 22 bases between them. The length of the CDR3 is 17 residues. Per germline, CDR1 MGHRA and CDR2 YSYEKL. The CDR3 DNA reads TGCGCCAGCAGCCAGATACACGGACCATCAACCCGGTACGAGCAGTACTTC. It translates to CASSQIHGPSTRYEQYF.

This clonotype was seen many times. The CDR3 loop reads CASSFGGSNQPQHF. The CDR3 DNA is TGTGCCAGCAGTTTCGGGGGAAGCAATCAGCCCCAGCATTTT. The chain links TRBV27 to TRBJ1-5; D may be TRBD1 (5 bases). This CDR3 spans 14 amino acids. Looked up from germline, CDR1 is MNHEY and CDR2 is SMNVEV (reference sequence). V dropped 3 bases and J dropped 1 base, with 7 bases sitting between them.

Notes on this clonotype: This may be a read error: a much more frequent sequence differs by one nucleotide. The rearrangement joins TRBV19 to TRBJ2-2, with 8 bases identical to TRBD2. The CDR3 contains 16 residues. Unmatched junction bases numbered 7, after V lost 2 bases and J lost 5 bases. CDR1 is LNHDA and CDR2 is SQIVND in the germline V gene (reference sequence). The CDR3 region has the DNA TGTGCCAGTAGTATACGACCAGCGGGGGTGACCGGGGAGCTGTTTTTT. Translating gives CASSIRPAGVTGELFF.

At least ten counts were recorded for this clonotype. The genes are TRBV5-4 and TRBJ2-2, with 14 positions matching TRBD2. Germline CDR1 and CDR2: SGHNT and YYREEE (reference sequence). V dropped 3 bases and J dropped 5; count of bases not matched to a gene: 3. The CDR3 runs to 16 residues. The CDR3 region has the DNA TGTGCCAGCAGCTCGGGACTAGCGGGAGATACCGGGGAGCTGTTTTTT. This codes for CASSSGLAGDTGELFF.

This clonotype was found many times. CDR3 DNA sequence: TGTGCCAGCAGCTTGGCCTCCGGGACTAGCGGGCTTAGCACAGATACGCAGTATTTT. This encodes CASSLASGTSGLSTDTQYF. The chain joins TRBV5-6 to TRBJ2-3; 12 bases align to TRBD2. CDR1 is SGHDT and CDR2 is YYEEEE in the germline V gene. V trimming: 0 bases; J trimming: 0 bases; junction bases outside the gene matches: 8. The CDR3 extends over 19 amino acids.

This clonotype appeared once. This clone may be a read error of a much larger clone one base away. The chain has TRBV6-2 or TRBV6-3 and TRBJ2-5; no clear D. Germline loops: CDR1 MNHEY, CDR2 SVGEGT. The CDR3 covers 12 residues. The CDR3 loop reads CASSLFQETQCF. CDR3 DNA sequence: TGTGCCAGCAGCCTTTTCCAAGAGACCCAGTGCTTC.

This clonotype was counted ten times or more. This chain links TRBV6-5 with TRBJ2-2, with D hard to call. The V end was cut by 3 bases, the J end by 11 bases, with 16 bases between. CDR3 length equals 14 residues. In germline, CDR1 is MNHEY, CDR2 SVGAGI. CDR3 bases: TGTGCCAGCAGTTATTCCAACGGGCCACGAGAGCTGTTTTTT. Translating it yields CASSYSNGPRELFF.

This clonotype was found many times. The chain couples TRBV11-2 to TRBJ2-1; 9 bases fit TRBD1. Germline CDR1 SGHAT, CDR2 FQNNGV. J was trimmed by 0 bases and V by 2 bases; bases with no gene match: 2. The CDR3 loop spans 16 amino acids. This CDR3 is CASSLLTGGSYNEQFF. The CDR3 region has the DNA TGTGCCAGCAGCTTATTGACAGGGGGCTCCTACAATGAGCAGTTCTTC.

With respect to this clonotype: A read error is possible here, since a much larger clone lies one base away. This chain connects TRBV19 to TRBJ1-1; D perhaps matches TRBD1 (5 bases). The germline V gene encodes CDR1 LNHDA and CDR2 SQIVND (reference sequence). There are 13 residues in the CDR3. The CDR3 region has the DNA TGTGCCAGTAGTATGGGACTTAACACTGGAGCTTTCTTT. The encoded protein is CASSMGLNTGAFF. Complete variable domain (other parts from reference TRBV19 and TRBJ1-1): DGGITQSPKYLFRKEGQNVTLSCEQNLNHDAMYWYRQDPGQGLRLIYYSQIVNDFQKGDIAEGYSVSREKKESFPLTVTSAQKNPTAFYLCASSMGLNTGAFFGQGTRLTVV.

This clonotype came up many times. The chain combines TRBV15 with TRBJ2-3; 13 nucleotides align to TRBD2. This CDR3 has 19 amino acids. Per the germline V gene, CDR1 is LNHNV and CDR2 is YYDKDF (reference sequence). V lost 2 bases and J lost 0; bases outside the gene matches: 8. CDR3 region: CATSRTGTSGATSTDTQYF. The CDR3 DNA is TGTGCCACCAGCAGAACCGGGACTAGCGGGGCGACTAGCACAGATACGCAGTATTTT.

This clonotype was recorded at least ten times. V is TRBV12-3 or TRBV12-4 and J is TRBJ2-5, with 8 positions matching TRBD1. This CDR3 spans 15 amino acids. V lost 6 bases to trimming and J lost 4 bases; unmatched junction nucleotides: 10. This CDR3 reads CASSPSATGGETQYF. The CDR3 DNA reads as TGTGCCAGCAGCCCCTCCGCAACAGGGGGAGAGACCCAGTACTTC.

Ten or more counts support this clonotype. The V call is TRBV7-3, the J call TRBJ2-1, with D perhaps being TRBD1 or TRBD2 (5 bases each). The germline V gene has CDR1 SGHTA and CDR2 FQGTGA. Trimming took off 0 bases at V and 15 bases at J, with 12 bases between the two ends. There are 12 residues in the CDR3. CDR3 DNA: TGTGCCAGCAGCTTAACAGGGACCCGTTGGTTCTTC. As protein: CASSLTGTRWFF.

This clonotype appeared many times. The chain combines TRBV12-3 or TRBV12-4 with TRBJ2-5; D is perhaps TRBD1 (6 bases). Trimming removed 6 bases from V and 4 bases from J, with 15 bases in between. CDR3 length equals 14 residues. CDR3 loop: CASSGTTQGETQYF. The CDR3 nucleotides are TGTGCCAGCAGCGGGACAACTCAGGGAGAGACCCAGTACTTC.

Comment on this clonotype: This may stem from a read error, because a much larger clone lies one nucleotide away. The chain employs TRBV12-3 or TRBV12-4 and TRBJ1-4, with D possibly TRBD1 on 6 matching bases. The CDR3 contains 16 residues. CDR3 nucleotide sequence: TGTGCCAGCAGTGCCACAGGGTCTGCAACTAATGAAAAACTGCTTTTT. It is translated as CASSATGSATNEKLLF.

This clonotype was found many times. The chain joins TRBV29-1 to TRBJ2-3; the D gene is possibly TRBD1 (6 bases). This CDR3 is built from 16 residues. Germline CDR1 SQVTM, CDR2 ANQGSEA. The V gene lost 7 bases and the J gene lost 0 bases, with 20 bases spanning the gap. The CDR3: CSAQQGGGWSTDTQYF. DNA for the CDR3: TGCAGCGCACAACAGGGCGGTGGGTGGAGCACAGATACGCAGTATTTT.

The gene calls are TRBV20-1 and TRBJ2-1, with TRBD2 matching over 10 bases. CDR3 length equals 17 residues. Germline V gene lookup returns CDR1 DFQATT and CDR2 SNEGSKA (reference sequence). With V trimmed by 4 bases and J by 3 bases, 12 bases remained unmatched. The CDR3: CSANSGGQSSHYNEQFF. CDR3 nucleotides: TGCAGTGCTAATAGCGGGGGGCAATCATCTCACTACAATGAGCAGTTCTTC.

In regard to this clonotype: This sequence may be a read error, since a much larger clone differs from it by one base. This chain joins TRBV15 and TRBJ2-3, with TRBD1 identical over 9 bases. The V and J ends lost 1 base and 3 bases, in that order; junction bases with no gene match: 2. The germline V gene has CDR1 LNHNV and CDR2 YYDKDF (reference sequence). The CDR3 length is 15 residues. CDR3: CATSRGQGETDTQYF. The CDR3, as DNA: TGTGCCACCAGCAGAGGACAGGGGGAGACAGATACGCAGTATTTT.

In its sample, this clonotype was seen many times. The chain carries TRBV5-4 and TRBJ2-7, with TRBD1 as a possible D gene (6 bases). CDR1 is SGHNT and CDR2 is YYREEE in the germline V gene (reference sequence). With 4 bases removed from V and 2 bases from J, the gap between germline ends came to 7 bases. This CDR3 region has 12 residues. CDR3 amino acids: CASSGQTYEQYF. The CDR3 DNA reads as TGTGCCAGCAGCGGACAGACCTACGAGCAGTACTTC. Combining the CDR3 with reference TRBV5-4 and TRBJ2-7 gives the whole variable domain ETGVTQSPTHLIKTRGQQVTLRCSSQSGHNTVSWYQQALGQGPQFIFQYYREEENGRGNFPPRFSGLQFPNYSSELNVNALELDDSALYLCASSGQTYEQYFGPGTRLTVT.

This clonotype has only a few counts. The chain has TRBV6-1 and TRBJ2-7; no reliable D call. CDR3 size: 12 residues. Germline CDR1 reads MNHNS; CDR2 reads SASEGT. Trimming left V 7 bases short and J 1 base short, with 8 bases between. CDR3 sequence reads: CASMQVSYEQYF. Written as DNA, the CDR3 is TGTGCCAGCATGCAGGTTTCCTACGAGCAGTACTTC.

This clonotype was counted at least ten times. The rearrangement uses TRBV7-9 and TRBJ2-4; the D gene is possibly TRBD2 (6 bases). Per the germline V gene, CDR1 is SEHNR and CDR2 is FQNEAQ (reference sequence). There are 17 residues in the CDR3. V was cut by 5 bases and J by 0 bases, with 17 bases left in between. This CDR3 reads CASSPTGTSLAKNIQYF. In nucleotides, the CDR3 is TGTGCCAGCAGCCCGACTGGGACTTCTCTAGCCAAAAACATTCAGTACTTC.

The rearrangement uses TRBV6-2 or TRBV6-3 and TRBJ2-7; TRBD1 matches 7 bases. V was pared by 5 bases and J by 0 bases, with 7 bases of the junction left unmatched. The CDR3 consists of 15 residues. Germline CDR1 MNHEY, CDR2 SVGEGT. CDR3 loop: CASSERQGPSYEQYF. The CDR3 DNA reads TGTGCCAGCAGTGAAAGACAGGGACCCTCCTACGAGCAGTACTTC.

This clonotype was seen ten or more times. V is TRBV4-3 and J is TRBJ2-3; D uncertain. Trimming stripped 0 bases from V and 0 bases from J, with 4 bases between. Germline V gives CDR1 LGHNA, CDR2 YSLEER. The CDR3 has 14 amino acids. The CDR3 is CASSQDFSTDTQYF. The CDR3, as DNA: TGCGCCAGCAGCCAAGATTTCAGCACAGATACGCAGTATTTT.